These T cell receptor beta chains were read from a single sample in a study of CDR3 diversity in severe acne. TCRdb passed the PCR reads through MiXCR, listing each CDR3 protein once. The data hold some 90,000 distinct CDR3 sequences, with around 54% observed a single time. The source material was blood. These receptors came from a male donor with severe acne vulgaris. Each CDR3 is given without its conserved first and last residue. Each record gives: CDR3 length, J gene, D gene, V gene, CDR3 protein. The D gene is left open where the match is weak.

len: 9
j_gene: TRBJ2-1
d_gene: .
v_gene: TRBV20-1
CDR3aa: SARGYGEQF

len: 12
j_gene: TRBJ1-5
d_gene: .
v_gene: TRBV18
CDR3aa: ASSPGQSDQPQH

len: 11
j_gene: TRBJ2-5
d_gene: .
v_gene: TRBV19
CDR3aa: ASRKGTRGTQY

len: 14
j_gene: TRBJ1-5
d_gene: .
v_gene: TRBV7-8
CDR3aa: ASSGTRSLSNQPQH

len: 14
j_gene: TRBJ2-5
d_gene: .
v_gene: TRBV28
CDR3aa: ATTSPLEPIGGTQY

len: 13
j_gene: TRBJ2-7
d_gene: .
v_gene: TRBV7-9
CDR3aa: ASSSTQPLTYEQY

len: 9
j_gene: TRBJ1-1
d_gene: .
v_gene: TRBV10-2
CDR3aa: ASSEGTEAF

len: 11
j_gene: TRBJ2-5
d_gene: TRBD2
v_gene: TRBV19
CDR3aa: ASRKAGVETQY

len: 14
j_gene: TRBJ2-7
d_gene: TRBD2
v_gene: TRBV15
CDR3aa: ATSREGREGSYEQY

len: 10
j_gene: TRBJ1-1
d_gene: .
v_gene: TRBV19
CDR3aa: ASSIGLNEAF